This T cell receptor beta chain was documented in a study of metastatic and nonmetastatic thyroid tumors. Study overall: Repertoires were compared across blood and tumor or nodule tissue from malignant and benign thyroid patients. Findings and limits, study-wide: Versus benign nodules, malignant thyroid tumors reportedly had significantly higher TCR beta diversity, in blood and tumor.

Patients had received no treatment of any kind before thyroid surgery. In the original processing: The distant-metastasis classifier for papillary thyroid cancer was built from CDR3 differences across clinicopathological groups. TCRdb re-clonotyped the PCR reads through MiXCR. What appears here as the V and J calls and clone size reflects TCRdb's work, not the paper's. The data show some 19,000 clones, roughly 16% seen once. This clone has ten or more counts. Its cognate antigen is unknown. The CDR3 runs 16 residues. The J segment lost 7 bases and the V segment lost 0 bases, leaving 7 bases of the junction unmatched. Germline CDR1 and CDR2: SGDLS and YYNGEE.

The material sequenced was blood. The V gene is TRBV9, the J gene TRBJ1-1; 12 bases map to TRBD1. This TCR derives from a female donor with papillary thyroid cancer or a benign thyroid nodule (not recorded which). Some clones in this sample may be carry-over from other donors' samples. The CDR3 bases are TGTGCCAGCAGCGTAGGGGACAGGGGGCGTGAGGGTGAAGCTTTCTTT. Translated: CASSVGDRGREGEAFF.